The present entry profiles one TCR beta chain with its context. The antigen it recognizes is unknown. No base quality values were provided; no much bigger clone lies one nucleotide off. Relative to germline, V is 3 bases shorter and J is 5 bases shorter, with 8 bases between their ends. Via the germline V gene (reference sequence), CDR1 is LGHDT and CDR2 YNNKEL. From its cysteine to its phenylalanine, the CDR3 spans 14 amino acids. Only the CDR3 region is kept as DNA, spanning 42 bases read in frame from base 1. TCRbeta CDR3 regions were amplified from genomic DNA by means of the immunoSEQ Assay, a bias-controlled multiplex PCR. As for how the authors treated the data: Nucleated cell counts per sample were estimated from amplification of reference gene primers within the assay. Sequence reads were collapsed and filtered to measure the absolute abundance of every unique TCRbeta CDR3 rearrangement. For each sample, productive Simpson clonality was calculated as the square root of Simpson's diversity index across productive rearrangements. The table was pulled from immuneACCESS by TCRdb, which kept in-frame rearrangements only. Such tables lose some clones; where checked, under half of the loss comes from unresolved V genes, and the rest has no known cause. The DNA was the basis for D and trimming; V, J and clone size are from that table. The sample includes some 150,000 clones, with about four fifths observed a single time. The ten largest clones capture under 5.5% of the sample.

The sample originates from a study of blood T cell repertoires in COVID-19 (TCRdb year 2020). Some background on the complete study: Samples covering the acute and convalescent phases of COVID-19 were provided by collaborators in the United States, Italy and Spain. The prospective study material was composed of cDNA or gDNA derived from T cells, B-cell-depleted T cells, or PBMCs. Deeply sampled blood TCRbeta repertoires from subjects exposed to, actively infected with, or recovered from COVID-19 were included in the dataset. A freely available public database, intended as a resource for researchers studying the immune response to SARS-CoV-2, is where the repertoires were released. The samples were drawn from two sources: the first 160 participants of the ongoing ImmuneRACE study, and over 950 subjects contributed by 6 global collaborators. Nearly every sample came with metadata listing a de-identified subject ID, COVID-19 status, age in years and sex. HLA class I and class II types, where available, came from metadata supplied by the sample provider rather than from assay-based typing.

Broad study findings and their caveats: The quantity of clinical and demographic metadata differed by source and by participant and was supplied without curation.

The collaborating institutions used their own protocols to collect whole blood in K2EDTA tubes. For TCRbeta analysis, collaborators shipped samples in one of three forms: frozen whole blood, isolated PBMCs, or DNA extracted from either of those sample types. The rearranged chain carries TRBV3-1 (or the pseudogene TRBV3-2) and TRBJ1-6; the D region possibly corresponds to TRBD1 (5 bases align). The origin of this receptor is a human donor in a cohort sampled during active COVID-19. The sequencing input was peripheral blood. The CDR3 amino acid sequence is: CASSQGQDNSPLHF. Read as DNA, the sequence is TGTGCCAGCAGCCAGGGGCAGGATAATTCACCCCTCCACTTT.